This entry lists 26 T cell receptor beta chains sequenced from one sample in a study of patients and donors after allogeneic stem cell transplantation. TCRdb called the RT-PCR reads again in MiXCR, with one record for every CDR3 protein. The sample lists about 26,000 distinct CDR3 sequences, over 7% occurring once. Sequencing was done on a sample of blood, either unsorted or a sorted T cell fraction (not recorded which). These receptors were collected from a human donor who was either an allogeneic HSCT recipient or a stem cell or donor lymphocyte infusion donor (not recorded which). It is not recorded whose cells these are; they may come from a transplant donor.

The chain couples TRBV13 to TRBJ2-7; D ambiguous. V gave up 5 bases and J gave up 3 bases, with 5 bases separating them. Germline CDR1 PRHDT, CDR2 FYEKMQ (reference sequence). This CDR3 contains 11 residues. The CDR3: CASSRVYEQYF. In DNA form, the CDR3 reads TGTGCCAGCAGCCGCGTCTACGAGCAGTACTTC.

The V gene is TRBV11-2, the J gene TRBJ2-3, with 9 nucleotides matching TRBD2. Looked up from germline, CDR1 is SGHAT and CDR2 is FQNNGV. After removal of 2 bases from V and 12 bases from J, the junction contained 21 bases not matched to a gene. This CDR3 region has 18 residues. CDR3 nucleotides: TGTGCCAGCAGCTTAATAGGGCTAGCGGGGATGGGGAGGACAAATCAGTATTTT. Encoded protein: CASSLIGLAGMGRTNQYF.

Here the CDR3 reads CASSASGVGIGTQYF. The DNA of the CDR3 is TGTGCCAGCAGCGCTAGCGGGGTGGGGATCGGGACCCAGTACTTC. V and J are TRBV7-7 and TRBJ2-5; TRBD2 matches 9 bases. The germline V gene has CDR1 SSHAT and CDR2 FNYEAQ (reference sequence). The junction had 11 bases not matched to a gene; V was cut back by 5 bases and J by 7 bases. The length of the CDR3 is 15 residues.

This clonotype has a count of ten or more. V is TRBV11-3 and J is TRBJ2-5; D unclear. CDR1 is SGHNT, CDR2 YENEEA, per germline. V lost 5 bases, J lost 2 bases, and 18 bases lay in between. This CDR3 is built from 16 residues. The CDR3 loop is CASSPTWVGSQETQYF. Here the CDR3 DNA reads TGTGCCAGCAGCCCCACTTGGGTAGGGTCACAAGAGACCCAGTACTTC.

This clonotype has ten or more counts. This chain joins TRBV7-9 and TRBJ1-3, with D unresolved. Deletions cut 3 bases from V and 3 bases from J, with 12 bases between. CDR1 SEHNR and CDR2 FQNEAQ come from the germline V gene (reference sequence). CDR3 length: 15 amino acids. CDR3 in amino acids: CASSFSAGVGNTIYF. In DNA, the CDR3 is TGTGCCAGCAGCTTCTCGGCGGGTGTTGGAAACACCATATATTTT.

This clonotype was picked up many times. The chain uses TRBV20-1 and TRBJ2-1; 10 bases are shared with TRBD2. V was pared by 1 base and J by 1 base, with 7 bases of the junction left unmatched. The CDR3 consists of 17 residues. Germline V gene sequence: CDR1 DFQATT, CDR2 SNEGSKA (reference sequence). The CDR3: CSARVISGRMSYNEQFF. The CDR3 DNA reads TGCAGTGCTAGAGTTATTAGCGGGAGGATGTCCTACAATGAGCAGTTCTTC.

The rearrangement links TRBV3-1 to TRBJ2-6; D call uncertain. Germline-derived CDR1 and CDR2 are LGHDT and YNNKEL (reference sequence). This CDR3 is built from 16 residues. V gave up 4 bases and J gave up 2 bases, with 12 bases separating them. CDR3 region: CASSLLATTGANVLTF. CDR3 DNA: TGTGCCAGCAGCCTGCTTGCAACGACTGGGGCCAACGTCCTGACTTTC.

J is TRBJ2-4 and V is TRBV7-9; D is possibly TRBD1 (6 bases). The CDR3 runs 15 residues. Germline assignment: CDR1 SEHNR and CDR2 FQNEAQ (reference sequence). The V end lost 5 bases, the J end lost 0 bases, and 11 bases lay between the germline ends. This CDR3 is CASSADRTAKNIQYF. The CDR3, as DNA: TGTGCCAGCAGCGCCGACAGGACAGCCAAAAACATTCAGTACTTC.

This clonotype was counted at least ten times. The chain joins TRBV7-9 to TRBJ2-1; D gene unclear. Germline V gene data show CDR1 as SEHNR and CDR2 as FQNEAQ (reference sequence). The V gene lost 4 bases and the J gene lost 6 bases, with 4 bases spanning the gap. The CDR3 length is 11 residues. The CDR3 spells CASSSTNEQFF. CDR3 bases: TGTGCCAGCAGCTCCACCAATGAGCAGTTCTTC.

The V call is TRBV28, the J call TRBJ1-2; D is ambiguous. This CDR3 has 15 amino acids. Germline-derived CDR1 and CDR2 are MDHEN and SYDVKM. V was shortened by 7 bases and J by 5 bases, with 20 bases between the two germline ends. The CDR3 DNA sequence: TGTGCCAGCACCATGAGGCAGTCAAGAAGGTATGGCTACACCTTC. It codes for CASTMRQSRRYGYTF.

The CDR3 protein is CSVEASGAPGNTIYF. The DNA for the CDR3 is TGCAGCGTTGAAGCGTCAGGGGCGCCCGGAAACACCATATATTTT. The V call is TRBV29-1, the J call TRBJ1-3, with D perhaps matching TRBD1 (6 bases). Between the trimmed V and J ends, which lost 1 base and 4 bases, there was a span of 14 bases. This CDR3 spans 15 amino acids. Germline V gene lookup returns CDR1 SQVTM and CDR2 ANQGSEA.

This clonotype was detected many times. The rearrangement links TRBV11-2 to TRBJ2-7; a possible D gene is TRBD2 (6 bases). The CDR3 has 17 residues. The V end lost 3 bases, the J end lost 2 bases, and 20 bases lay between the germline ends. CDR1 is SGHAT and CDR2 is FQNNGV in the germline V gene. The CDR3 DNA reads TGTGCCAGCAGCTTGACCGACGGCGGGACCTCCACCTACGAGCAGTACTTC. Translated, it gives CASSLTDGGTSTYEQYF. The variable domain in full, completed from reference TRBV11-2 and TRBJ2-7, reads EAGVAQSPRYKIIEKRQSVAFWCNPISGHATLYWYQQILGQGPKLLIQFQNNGVVDDSQLPKDRFSAERLKGVDSTLKIQPAKLEDSAVYLCASSLTDGGTSTYEQYFGPGTRLTVT.

This clonotype was counted ten times or more. The V call is TRBV7-9, the J call TRBJ2-7; 8 nucleotides align to TRBD2. Looked up from germline, CDR1 is SEHNR and CDR2 is FQNEAQ (reference sequence). V lost 6 bases to trimming and J lost 7 bases; unmatched junction nucleotides: 8. The CDR3 extends over 13 amino acids. The CDR3 coding sequence is TGTGCCAGCAGTCTCCAGGTAGCGGGGGAGCAGTACTTC. This encodes CASSLQVAGEQYF.

This clonotype was picked up a small number of times. The chain uses TRBV5-6 and TRBJ2-6; D gene ambiguous. The CDR3 covers 18 residues. The germline V gene encodes CDR1 SGHDT and CDR2 YYEEEE. The V end was cut by 2 bases, the J end by 0 bases, with 15 bases between. This CDR3 is CASSLMALWGSGANVLTF. CDR3 nucleotide sequence: TGTGCCAGCAGCTTAATGGCCCTATGGGGCTCTGGGGCCAACGTCCTGACTTTC.

This clonotype was seen many times. The chain uses TRBV28 and TRBJ1-6; possibly TRBD1 for D (6 bases). Germline values: CDR1 MDHEN, CDR2 SYDVKM. CDR3 size: 14 residues. The germline V and J ends were trimmed by 8 bases and 2 bases, with 10 bases remaining between them. CDR3 amino acids: CASHRTAYNSPLHF. The CDR3 bases are TGTGCCAGCCATCGGACAGCCTATAATTCACCCCTCCACTTT.

This clonotype showed up many times. The rearrangement uses TRBV13 and TRBJ2-7, with D perhaps matching TRBD1 (6 bases). Per the germline V gene, CDR1 is PRHDT and CDR2 is FYEKMQ (reference sequence). Trimming took 5 bases from V and 1 from J, leaving 12 bases between them. This CDR3 contains 14 residues. For the CDR3, the DNA is TGTGCCAGCAGCCACCGGGACAAATCCTACGAGCAGTACTTC. Amino acids: CASSHRDKSYEQYF.

In its sample, this clonotype was seen a few times. The chain employs TRBV19 and TRBJ1-4, with D uncertain. This CDR3 comprises 15 residues. Germline-derived CDR1 and CDR2 are LNHDA and SQIVND (reference sequence). Trimming left V 4 bases short and J 4 bases short, with 13 bases between. CDR3 nucleotides: TGTGCCAGTAGTAACCGGTTGAATGGTAATGAAAAACTGTTTTTT. This encodes CASSNRLNGNEKLFF.

This clonotype was recorded at least ten times. The chain combines TRBV14 with TRBJ2-2, with D perhaps TRBD1 (5 bases). The V and J ends lost 2 bases and 0 bases respectively, with 10 bases between them. The CDR3 has 16 amino acids. CDR1 and CDR2 (germline): SGHDN, FVKESK. CDR3 nucleotides: TGTGCCAGCAGCCAAATAGGACACACGAACACCGGGGAGCTGTTTTTT. This gives the protein CASSQIGHTNTGELFF.

There are many counts of this clonotype. The chain links TRBV7-9 to TRBJ2-1, with a weak D call TRBD1 (5 bases). Germline loops: CDR1 SEHNR, CDR2 FQNEAQ (reference sequence). V lost 1 base to trimming and J lost 2 bases, with 6 bases between them. The CDR3 is 14 residues long. CDR3 protein: CASSLEGTYNEQFF. As DNA, the CDR3 is TGTGCCAGCAGCTTAGAGGGGACCTACAATGAGCAGTTCTTC.

This clonotype was detected ten times or more. The chain joins TRBV4-2 to TRBJ2-7; 7 positions match TRBD2. The CDR3 consists of 16 residues. Germline lookup yields CDR1 LGHNA and CDR2 YNFKEQ. J was trimmed by 1 base and V by 3 bases; bases with no gene match: 9. CDR3 sequence (DNA): TGTGCCAGCAGCCAGGGATCGGCTAGCGGATCCTACGAGCAGTACTTC. Residues: CASSQGSASGSYEQYF.

By frequency in the sample, this clonotype is medium-sized. CDR3 bases: TGTGCCAGCTCTCAGGGGCCTGCCTACGAGCAGTACTTC. Amino acid sequence: CASSQGPAYEQYF. The chain links TRBV28 to TRBJ2-7, with D tentatively TRBD1 (6 bases). V shed 8 bases and J shed 2 bases, with 13 bases lying between them. This CDR3 is built from 13 residues. Germline V gene lookup returns CDR1 MDHEN and CDR2 SYDVKM. Full variable domain (rest looked up from reference TRBV28 and TRBJ2-7): DVKVTQSSRYLVKRTGEKVFLECVQDMDHENMFWYRQDPGLGLRLIYFSYDVKMKEKGDIPEGYSVSREKKERFSLILESASTNQTSMYLCASSQGPAYEQYFGPGTRLTVT.

There are many counts of this clonotype. The chain recombines TRBV14 with TRBJ1-1; D gene uncertain. The V gene's germline CDR1 is SGHDN and CDR2 FVKESK. The V end was cut by 7 bases, the J end by 2 bases, with 14 bases between. The CDR3 has 14 residues. CDR3 protein: CASNPSSGNTEAFF. The DNA for the CDR3 is TGTGCCAGCAACCCAAGTTCGGGAAACACTGAAGCTTTCTTT.

The table lists this clonotype with a few counts. The chain links TRBV6-1 to TRBJ2-5; D gene unclear. The CDR3 is made up of 13 amino acids. V was clipped by 8 bases and J by 0 bases, with 10 bases between them. Looked up from germline, CDR1 is MNHNS and CDR2 is SASEGT. In DNA, the CDR3 is TGTGCCAGCCATCCCGACAACCAAGAGACCCAGTACTTC. It codes for CASHPDNQETQYF.

This clonotype was seen many times. J is TRBJ2-3 and V is TRBV5-6; 7 bases are a match to TRBD2. The length of the CDR3 is 14 residues. In germline, CDR1 is SGHDT, CDR2 YYEEEE. J gave up 6 bases and V 3 bases, and 7 bases lay outside the gene matches. The CDR3 reads CASSSLTSSDTQYF. The CDR3 DNA sequence: TGTGCCAGCAGCTCACTGACTAGCTCGGATACGCAGTATTTT.

CDR3 loop: CASSPSYNQPQHF. The CDR3 coding sequence is TGTGCCAGCTCACCATCTTACAATCAGCCCCAGCATTTT. The rearrangement links TRBV18 to TRBJ1-5, with D unclear. The ends were cut back, 2 bases at V and 3 bases at J, with 5 bases in the middle. Germline-derived CDR1 and CDR2 are KGHSH and LQKENI. The CDR3 totals 13 residues.

This clonotype is medium-sized by share. The chain joins TRBV5-5 to TRBJ1-1; weak D call: TRBD1 (5 bases). V shed 4 bases and J shed 1 base, with 14 bases lying between them. The CDR3 extends over 15 amino acids. Germline V gives CDR1 SGHKS, CDR2 YYEKEE (reference sequence). This chain's CDR3 is CASSPLGQGNTEAFF. The CDR3 coding sequence is TGTGCCAGCAGCCCACTCGGACAAGGGAACACTGAAGCTTTCTTT.